The 24 T cell receptor beta chains below all came from one sample that was sequenced in a study of blood T cell repertoires in COVID-19. Only in-frame clones appear in the TCRdb table, and some are missing; sequencing was by immunoSEQ multiplex PCR. In the table there are approximately 400,000 clones, roughly 90% of which are singletons. The sequenced sample was peripheral blood. The receptors shown here come from a man aged 40-50 years with acute or convalescent COVID-19.

The chain links TRBV28 to TRBJ2-1; 9 bases match TRBD1. V lost 5 bases to trimming and J lost 1 base; unmatched junction nucleotides: 6. The CDR3 has 16 amino acids. Germline loops: CDR1 MDHEN, CDR2 SYDVKM. The CDR3 region is CASSLGTGKSYNEQFF. In DNA, the CDR3 is TGTGCCAGCAGTCTCGGGACAGGGAAGTCCTACAATGAGCAGTTCTTC.

CDR3 sequence reads: CASSYSGRAFF. The DNA for the CDR3 is TGTGCCAGCAGTTATTCAGGGAGGGCTTTCTTT. The chain carries TRBV6-2 or TRBV6-3 and TRBJ1-1; maybe TRBD1 (5 bases). The CDR3 spans 11 residues. Trimming stripped 3 bases from V and 11 bases from J, with 10 bases between. Germline lookup yields CDR1 MNHEY and CDR2 SVGEGT.

This chain connects TRBV2 to TRBJ2-5, with 8 bases aligning to TRBD1. This CDR3 has 14 amino acids. Germline V gene data show CDR1 as SNHLY and CDR2 as FYNNEI. The V segment lost 6 bases and the J segment 6 bases; nucleotides outside the gene matches: 9. The CDR3 sequence is CASSRQGTIQTQYF. CDR3 sequence (DNA): TGTGCCAGCAGCCGACAGGGGACGATACAGACCCAGTACTTC.

This clone came up a few times. The chain joins TRBV4-1 to TRBJ1-2, with a weak D call TRBD1 (5 bases). The V gene's germline CDR1 is MGHRA and CDR2 YSYEKL. V lost 3 bases to trimming and J lost 8 bases, with 10 bases between them. CDR3 length equals 12 residues. The CDR3 DNA is TGCGCCAGCAGCCAGGTCAGGGAAGGCTACACCTTC. Translation: CASSQVREGYTF.

The table lists this clone with a few counts. The V call is TRBV28, the J call TRBJ1-5; 8 nucleotides line up with TRBD1. Germline V gives CDR1 MDHEN, CDR2 SYDVKM. V gave up 2 bases and J gave up 4 bases; unmatched junction bases: 1. The CDR3 consists of 14 residues. The CDR3 spells CASSLRDRNQPQHF. The CDR3 DNA is TGTGCCAGCAGTTTAAGGGACAGGAATCAGCCCCAGCATTTT.

The chain recombines TRBV7-2 with TRBJ1-1; TRBD1 matches at 11 bases. The V segment lost 4 bases and the J segment 4 bases; nucleotides outside the gene matches: 8. This CDR3 region has 16 residues. CDR1 SGHTA and CDR2 FQGNSA come from the germline V gene. The CDR3 DNA is TGTGCCAGCAGCTCCCGGACAGGGGGCGGGGGCACTGAAGCTTTCTTT. It translates to CASSSRTGGGGTEAFF.

With respect to this clone: One end of the junction varies from germline; a read error may be responsible. The rearrangement joins TRBV4-3 to TRBJ1-4; D unclear. CDR1 is LGHNA, CDR2 YSLEER, per germline. The CDR3 spans 15 residues. The CDR3 region has the DNA TGCGCCAGCAGCCAAGCGAGGGCAGTTAATGAAAAACTGCTTTTT. This sequence encodes CASSQARAVNEKLLF.

This chain connects TRBV30 to TRBJ1-1; D gene unclear. V was trimmed by 4 bases and J by 4 bases, leaving 22 bases between them. Germline V gene lookup returns CDR1 GTSNPN and CDR2 SVGIG (reference sequence). The CDR3 loop spans 16 amino acids. The CDR3 loop is CAWTHRVMGRITEAFF. In nucleotides, the CDR3 is TGTGCCTGGACCCACCGTGTAATGGGGAGGATCACTGAAGCTTTCTTT.

The CDR3 loop is CASRPGQGQDTQYF. The CDR3 region has the DNA TGCGCCAGCAGACCCGGACAGGGGCAAGATACGCAGTATTTT. The chain has TRBV5-1 and TRBJ2-3; 9 bases match TRBD1. J was trimmed by 5 bases and V by 5 bases; bases with no gene match: 6. This CDR3 comprises 14 residues. The germline V gene encodes CDR1 SGHRS and CDR2 YFSETQ. Based on the CDR3 plus reference TRBV5-1 and TRBJ2-3, the full variable domain is KAGVTQTPRYLIKTRGQQVTLSCSPISGHRSVSWYQQTPGQGLQFLFEYFSETQRNKGNFPGRFSGRQFSNSRSEMNVSTLELGDSALYLCASRPGQGQDTQYFGPGTRLTVL.

This clone was recorded once. The J gene is TRBJ2-4, the V gene TRBV7-2; TRBD1 agrees at 8 bases. Looked up from germline, CDR1 is SGHTA and CDR2 is FQGNSA. The CDR3 totals 16 residues. With V trimmed by 5 bases and J by 5 bases, 11 bases remained unmatched. CDR3 coding DNA: TGTGCCAGCAGCCAAAAGACAGGGGCGCCAGAAAACATTCAGTACTTC. This translates into CASSQKTGAPENIQYF.

The genes are TRBV24-1 and TRBJ2-3, with TRBD1 matching over 8 bases. The germline CDR1 and CDR2 sequences are KGHDR and SFDVKD. The CDR3 is made up of 14 amino acids. V lost 2 bases to trimming and J lost 6 bases; unmatched junction nucleotides: 3. The CDR3, as DNA: TGTGCCACCAGTGATTCCACAGGGGGGGATACGCAGTATTTT. It is translated as CATSDSTGGDTQYF.

The rearrangement uses TRBV29-1 and TRBJ1-1; TRBD1 is a possible D gene (5 bases). The CDR3 runs 12 residues. V dropped 7 bases and J dropped 5 bases, with 14 bases sitting between them. Germline V gene data show CDR1 as SQVTM and CDR2 as ANQGSEA. Here the CDR3 DNA reads TGCAGCGGCGCCGAGGGGAGGACTGAAGCTTTCTTT. Translation: CSGAEGRTEAFF.

The chain carries TRBV10-3 and TRBJ1-1; TRBD1 matches 8 bases. Germline CDR1 reads ENHRY; CDR2 reads SYGVKD. With V trimmed by 4 bases and J by 1 base, 11 bases remained unmatched. CDR3 length: 17 amino acids. In DNA, the CDR3 is TGTGCCATCAGTGCGGGGGCCGGACAGGGCCCGAACACTGAAGCTTTCTTT. It translates to CAISAGAGQGPNTEAFF.

The chain uses TRBV11-2 and TRBJ1-1; 12 bases fit TRBD1. Germline V CDR1 and CDR2: SGHAT, FQNNGV. The CDR3 length is 17 residues. Trimming at V came to 1 base and at J to 1 base, leaving 4 bases not matched to a gene. CDR3 sequence: CASSLAGQGAANTEAFF. CDR3 in DNA: TGTGCCAGCAGCTTAGCGGGACAGGGGGCTGCGAACACTGAAGCTTTCTTT. The full variable domain, its missing parts supplied by reference TRBV11-2 and TRBJ1-1, is EAGVAQSPRYKIIEKRQSVAFWCNPISGHATLYWYQQILGQGPKLLIQFQNNGVVDDSQLPKDRFSAERLKGVDSTLKIQPAKLEDSAVYLCASSLAGQGAANTEAFFGQGTRLTVV.

This sequence joins TRBV27 and TRBJ2-5; a possible D gene is TRBD1 (6 bases). The germline V gene encodes CDR1 MNHEY and CDR2 SMNVEV (reference sequence). The CDR3 is made up of 14 amino acids. Trimming cost V 0 bases and J 4 bases, with 9 bases left between them. Written as DNA, the CDR3 is TGTGCCAGCAGTTTATCACACAGGGTAGAGACCCAGTACTTC. This translates into CASSLSHRVETQYF.

The rearrangement joins TRBV11-2 to TRBJ2-3; no reliable D call. Trimming removed 1 base from V and 4 bases from J, with 6 bases in between. Germline loops: CDR1 SGHAT, CDR2 FQNNGV. The CDR3 spans 13 residues. CDR3 protein: CASSLASADTQYF. CDR3 DNA sequence: TGTGCCAGCAGCTTAGCATCGGCAGATACGCAGTATTTT. The full variable domain, with the rest looked up from reference TRBV11-2 and TRBJ2-3, is EAGVAQSPRYKIIEKRQSVAFWCNPISGHATLYWYQQILGQGPKLLIQFQNNGVVDDSQLPKDRFSAERLKGVDSTLKIQPAKLEDSAVYLCASSLASADTQYFGPGTRLTVL.

The chain employs TRBV5-1 and TRBJ1-6, with D possibly being TRBD1 (5 bases). Germline values: CDR1 SGHRS, CDR2 YFSETQ. The V and J ends lost 1 base and 11 bases respectively, with 16 bases between them. This CDR3 spans 15 amino acids. The CDR3 region has the DNA TGCGCCAGCAGCTTGATCTCTTCGGCAGGGACACCCCTCCACTTT. Protein: CASSLISSAGTPLHF.

The genes are TRBV11-3 and TRBJ2-3, with D possibly being TRBD2 (6 bases). There are 16 residues in the CDR3. Trimming removed 5 bases at V and 5 bases at J, with 20 bases between. In germline, CDR1 is SGHNT, CDR2 YENEEA. This chain's CDR3 is CASSIRQTGLQDTQYF. The CDR3 DNA reads as TGTGCCAGCAGCATCAGACAGACTGGACTACAAGATACGCAGTATTTT. Full variable domain (remainder filled in from reference TRBV11-3 and TRBJ2-3): EAGVVQSPRYKIIEKKQPVAFWCNPISGHNTLYWYLQNLGQGPELLIRYENEEAVDDSQLPKDRFSAERLKGVDSTLKIQPAELGDSAVYLCASSIRQTGLQDTQYFGPGTRLTVL.

V gene TRBV28 combines with J gene TRBJ2-7; maybe TRBD1 (6 bases). Per germline, CDR1 MDHEN and CDR2 SYDVKM. The CDR3 consists of 15 residues. V shed 3 bases and J shed 2 bases, with 14 bases lying between them. The CDR3 nucleotides read TGTGCCAGCAGTTTCCGGGGACATCGCACCTACGAGCAGTACTTC. This codes for CASSFRGHRTYEQYF.

The chain couples TRBV10-3 to TRBJ1-1, with D unclear. The CDR3 extends over 13 amino acids. Trimming removed 2 bases from V and 1 base from J, with 5 bases in between. Germline V lookup: CDR1 ENHRY, CDR2 SYGVKD. CDR3 protein: CAISEGENTEAFF. Here the CDR3 DNA reads TGTGCCATCAGTGAGGGAGAGAACACTGAAGCTTTCTTT.

The V gene is TRBV5-6, the J gene TRBJ2-1; unclear D gene. The length of the CDR3 is 17 residues. Between the trimmed V and J ends, which lost 4 bases and 3 bases, there was a span of 20 bases. Germline loops: CDR1 SGHDT, CDR2 YYEEEE. CDR3 residues: CASSPPPFERDYNEQFF. The CDR3 DNA follows: TGTGCCAGCAGCCCTCCGCCCTTTGAGCGAGACTACAATGAGCAGTTCTTC.

This rearrangement joins TRBV6-4 to TRBJ1-1; 9 bases agree with TRBD1. Germline V gene data show CDR1 as MRHNA and CDR2 as SNTAGT. V was clipped by 5 bases and J by 4 bases; unmatched bases: 2. This CDR3 comprises 13 residues. Here the CDR3 DNA reads TGTGCCAGCAGTAAGACAGGGGGCACTGAAGCTTTCTTT. Amino acid sequence: CASSKTGGTEAFF.

The chain combines TRBV6-7 with TRBJ1-5; no definite D call. TRBV6-7 is reported as an ORF; its role is uncertain. With 4 bases removed from V and 0 bases from J, the gap between germline ends came to 4 bases. The CDR3 length is 13 residues. The DNA for the CDR3 is TGTGCCAGCAGTTCGGGTAGCAATCAGCCCCAGCATTTT. Translating it yields CASSSGSNQPQHF.

The genes are TRBV19 and TRBJ1-2; D remains unclear. With 6 bases removed from V and 3 bases from J, the gap between germline ends came to 11 bases. CDR3 length: 13 amino acids. Germline V gives CDR1 LNHDA, CDR2 SQIVND (reference sequence). CDR3 protein: CASSWRADYGYTF. The CDR3 DNA follows: TGTGCCAGTAGCTGGAGGGCCGACTATGGCTACACCTTC.